The clone carrying this T cell receptor beta chain appeared a few times. The target antigen is unknown. In TCRdb, the 5' RACE reads were re-called with MiXCR into one record per CDR3 protein. Altogether 190,000 or so distinct CDR3 sequences are present, over 9.5% being singletons, with the ten largest covering under 3.5%. This sample stems from a study of T-cell memory formation after mild COVID-19. Study observations and caveats: Mostly located in CM and EM were contracting CD4+ clones, with contracting CD8+ clones located in EMRA.

The germline V and J ends were trimmed by 4 bases and 11 bases, with 15 bases remaining between them. Germline V gives CDR1 MDHEN, CDR2 SYDVKM. This CDR3 contains 14 residues. The sequenced material came from PBMCs or a T cell subset sorted from them (not recorded which). V gene TRBV28 combines with J gene TRBJ1-6; TRBD1 is a possible D gene (5 bases). The TCR originated in a man aged 18 to 35 who had mild COVID-19 (a few samples of this study predate the infection). Cell type and time point are not known. The DNA of the CDR3 is TGTGCCAGCAGTTGGGACGGGGTTGTGACACCCCTCCACTTT. Its translation is CASSWDGVVTPLHF.